What follows are 2 T cell receptor beta chains derived from one specimen sequenced in a study of OX40 agonist ivuxolimab in advanced cancers. Method: immunoSEQ multiplex PCR; TCRdb's copy keeps in-frame clones and lacks some. Of more than 80,000 clones in the sample, roughly 90% were seen once. The source was CD4+ or CD8+ T cells sorted from blood, collected in a trial of the OX40 agonist ivuxolimab. These receptors originate from an adult with an advanced solid tumor such as melanoma, head and neck, liver or kidney cancer.

The chain combines TRBV9 with TRBJ2-5, with 8 nucleotides matching TRBD2. The length of the CDR3 is 15 residues. Germline lookup yields CDR1 SGDLS and CDR2 YYNGEE. The V and J ends lost 3 bases and 5 bases, in that order; junction bases with no gene match: 9. The CDR3 coding sequence is TGTGCCAGCAGCGATGGACTAGCCAGAAGGGAGACCCAGTACTTC. Its protein product is CASSDGLARRETQYF.

The chain joins TRBV2 to TRBJ1-4; D is possibly TRBD1 (5 bases). Germline CDR1 SNHLY, CDR2 FYNNEI. V dropped 1 base and J dropped 6 bases, with 9 bases sitting between them. The CDR3 is 14 residues long. The CDR3 reads CASSEDVGDEKLFF. CDR3 in DNA: TGTGCCAGCAGTGAAGACGTAGGGGATGAAAAACTGTTTTTT. The full variable domain, rest sourced from reference TRBV2 and TRBJ1-4, is EPEVTQTPSHQVTQMGQEVILRCVPISNHLYFYWYRQILGQKVEFLVSFYNNEISEKSEIFDDQFSVERPDGSNFTLKIRSTKLEDSAMYFCASSEDVGDEKLFFGSGTQLSVL.